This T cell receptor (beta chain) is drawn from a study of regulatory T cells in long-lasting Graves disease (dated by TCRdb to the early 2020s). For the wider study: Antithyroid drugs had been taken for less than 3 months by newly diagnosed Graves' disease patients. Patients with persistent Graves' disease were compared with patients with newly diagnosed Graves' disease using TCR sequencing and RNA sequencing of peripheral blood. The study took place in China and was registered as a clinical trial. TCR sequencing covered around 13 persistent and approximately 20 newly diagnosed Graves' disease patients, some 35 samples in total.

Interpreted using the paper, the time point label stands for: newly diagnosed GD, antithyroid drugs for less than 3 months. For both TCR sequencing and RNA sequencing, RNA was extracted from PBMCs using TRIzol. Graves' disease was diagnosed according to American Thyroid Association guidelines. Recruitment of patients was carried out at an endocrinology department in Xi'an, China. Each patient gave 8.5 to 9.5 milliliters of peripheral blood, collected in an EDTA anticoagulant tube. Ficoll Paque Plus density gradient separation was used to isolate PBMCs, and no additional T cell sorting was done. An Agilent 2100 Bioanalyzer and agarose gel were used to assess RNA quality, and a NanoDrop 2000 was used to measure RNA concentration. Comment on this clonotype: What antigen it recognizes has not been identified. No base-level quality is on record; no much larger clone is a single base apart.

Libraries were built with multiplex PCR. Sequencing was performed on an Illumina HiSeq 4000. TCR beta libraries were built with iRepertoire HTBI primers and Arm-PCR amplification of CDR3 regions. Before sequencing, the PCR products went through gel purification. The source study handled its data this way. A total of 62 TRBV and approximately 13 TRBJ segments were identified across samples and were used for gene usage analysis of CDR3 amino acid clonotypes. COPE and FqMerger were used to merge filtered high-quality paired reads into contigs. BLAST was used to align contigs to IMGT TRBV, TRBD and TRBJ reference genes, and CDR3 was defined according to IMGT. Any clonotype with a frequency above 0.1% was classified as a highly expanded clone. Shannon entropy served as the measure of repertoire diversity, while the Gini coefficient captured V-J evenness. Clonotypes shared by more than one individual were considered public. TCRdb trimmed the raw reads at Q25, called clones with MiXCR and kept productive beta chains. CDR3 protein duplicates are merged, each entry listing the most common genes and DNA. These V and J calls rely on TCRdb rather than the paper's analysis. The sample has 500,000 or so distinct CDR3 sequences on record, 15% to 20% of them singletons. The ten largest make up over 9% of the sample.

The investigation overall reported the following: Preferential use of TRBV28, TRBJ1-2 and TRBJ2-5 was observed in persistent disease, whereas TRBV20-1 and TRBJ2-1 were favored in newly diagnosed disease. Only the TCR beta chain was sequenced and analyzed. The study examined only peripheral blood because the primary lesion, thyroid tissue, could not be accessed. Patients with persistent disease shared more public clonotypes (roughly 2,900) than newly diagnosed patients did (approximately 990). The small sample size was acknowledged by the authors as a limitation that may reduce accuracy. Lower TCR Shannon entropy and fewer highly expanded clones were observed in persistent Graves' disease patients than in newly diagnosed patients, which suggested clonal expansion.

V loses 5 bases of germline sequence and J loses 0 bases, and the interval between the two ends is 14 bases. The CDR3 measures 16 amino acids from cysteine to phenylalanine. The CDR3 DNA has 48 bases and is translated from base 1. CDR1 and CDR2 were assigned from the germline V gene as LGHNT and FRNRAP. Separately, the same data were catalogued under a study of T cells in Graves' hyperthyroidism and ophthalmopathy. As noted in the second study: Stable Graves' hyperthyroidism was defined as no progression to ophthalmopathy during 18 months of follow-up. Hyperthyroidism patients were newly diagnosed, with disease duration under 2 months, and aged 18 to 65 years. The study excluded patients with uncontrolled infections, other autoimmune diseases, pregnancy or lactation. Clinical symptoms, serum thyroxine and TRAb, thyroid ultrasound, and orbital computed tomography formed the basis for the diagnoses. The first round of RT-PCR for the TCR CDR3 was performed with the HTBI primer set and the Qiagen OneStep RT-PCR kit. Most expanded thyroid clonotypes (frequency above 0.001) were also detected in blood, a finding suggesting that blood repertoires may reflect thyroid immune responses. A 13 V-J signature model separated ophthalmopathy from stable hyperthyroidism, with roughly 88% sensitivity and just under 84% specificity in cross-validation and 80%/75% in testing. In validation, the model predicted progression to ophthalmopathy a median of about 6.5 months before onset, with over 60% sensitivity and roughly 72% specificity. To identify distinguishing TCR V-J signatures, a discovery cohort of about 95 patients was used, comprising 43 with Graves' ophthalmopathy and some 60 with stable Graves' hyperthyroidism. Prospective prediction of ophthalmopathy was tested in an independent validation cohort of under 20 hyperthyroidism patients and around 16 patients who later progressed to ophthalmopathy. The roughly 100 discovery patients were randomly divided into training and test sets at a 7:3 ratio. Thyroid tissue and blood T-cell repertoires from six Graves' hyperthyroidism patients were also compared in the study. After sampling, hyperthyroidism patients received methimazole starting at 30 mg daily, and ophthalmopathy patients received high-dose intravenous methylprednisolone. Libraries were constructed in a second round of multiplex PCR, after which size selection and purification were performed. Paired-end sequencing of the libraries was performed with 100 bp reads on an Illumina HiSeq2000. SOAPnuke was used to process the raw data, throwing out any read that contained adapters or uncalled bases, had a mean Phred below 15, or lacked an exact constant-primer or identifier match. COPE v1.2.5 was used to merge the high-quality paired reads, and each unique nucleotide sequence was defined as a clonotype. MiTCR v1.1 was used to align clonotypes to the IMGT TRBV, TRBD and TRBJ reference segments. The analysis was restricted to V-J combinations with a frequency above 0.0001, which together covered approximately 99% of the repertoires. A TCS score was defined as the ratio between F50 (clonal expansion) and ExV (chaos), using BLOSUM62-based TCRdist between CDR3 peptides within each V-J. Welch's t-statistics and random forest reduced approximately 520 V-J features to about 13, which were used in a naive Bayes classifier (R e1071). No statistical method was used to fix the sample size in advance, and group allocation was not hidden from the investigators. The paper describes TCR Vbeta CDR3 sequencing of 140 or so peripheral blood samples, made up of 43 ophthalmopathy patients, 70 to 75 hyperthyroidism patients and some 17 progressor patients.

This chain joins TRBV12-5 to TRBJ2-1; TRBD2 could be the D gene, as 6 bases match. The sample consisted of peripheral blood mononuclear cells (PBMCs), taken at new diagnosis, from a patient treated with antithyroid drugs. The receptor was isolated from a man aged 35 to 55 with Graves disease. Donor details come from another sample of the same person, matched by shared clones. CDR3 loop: CASGPHSGLSYNEQFF. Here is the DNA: TGTGCTAGTGGTCCCCATAGCGGACTCTCCTACAATGAGCAGTTCTTC.